These T cell receptor beta chains were read from a single sample in a study of control samples from healthy donors and cancer patients. Assay used: immunoSEQ multiplex PCR; TCRdb lists only in-frame clones, some missing. This table holds 200,000 to 250,000 clones, just under 95% found once. The sequenced sample consisted of blood. These receptors were taken from a man in his fifties in good health. Both conserved end residues are part of each CDR3. Fields, in order: clone size, J gene, V gene, D gene, CDR3 DNA, CDR3 protein. D genes are given only for firm matches. Size is omitted from some rows. Given values are once, few, many or a class for expanded clones.

NA	TRBJ2-7	TRBV30	NA	TGTGCCTGGAGTAAGGGACACGATCACTACGAGCAGTACTTC	CAWSKGHDHYEQYF
NA	TRBJ2-2	TRBV27	NA	TGTGCCAGCAGATATCAGGGGTACACCGGGGAGCTGTTTTTT	CASRYQGYTGELFF
NA	TRBJ1-4	TRBV7-2	TRBD1	TGTGCCAGCAGCACCCAGTCCGGGACAGGGAGGGCAAAACTGTTTTTT	CASSTQSGTGRAKLFF
NA	TRBJ2-2	TRBV5-1	NA	TGCGCCAGCAGCTTGCTCCGGGCCCACACCGGGGAGCTGTTTTTT	CASSLLRAHTGELFF
NA	TRBJ1-1	TRBV6-5	NA	TGTGCCAGCAGACCCGTTACGGCTGAAGCTTTCTTT	CASRPVTAEAFF
NA	TRBJ1-2	TRBV21-1	NA	TGTGCCAGCAGCAAAGGGACAAGCTATGGCTACACCTTC	CASSKGTSYGYTF
NA	TRBJ2-5	TRBV27	TRBD1	TGTGCCAGCAGCCACGGACAGGGCCTGGGAGAGACCCAGTACTTC	CASSHGQGLGETQYF
NA	TRBJ1-5	TRBV2	TRBD1	TGTGCCTGGACAGGGGGCTTCAATCAGCCCCAGCATTTT	CAWTGGFNQPQHF
NA	TRBJ2-5	TRBV7-2	NA	TGTGCCAGCAGTCGGACTCCCGGTCGAGAGACCCAGTACTTC	CASSRTPGRETQYF
NA	TRBJ1-2	TRBV9	NA	TGTGCCAGCAGCGAAGGGGTCGGCGCTTATGGCTACACCTTC	CASSEGVGAYGYTF
NA	TRBJ1-1	TRBV6-5	NA	TGTGCCAGCATCTTCTCCAGGGCCACCGGAGCTTTCTTT	CASIFSRATGAFF
once	TRBJ1-1	TRBV28	TRBD1	TGTGCCAGCAGTTCACCCGACAGGGTCCCTGAAGCTTTCTTT	CASSSPDRVPEAFF
NA	TRBJ2-3	TRBV11-3	NA	TGTGCCAGCAGCTTTCAAAGCACAGATACGCAGTATTTT	CASSFQSTDTQYF
NA	TRBJ1-1	TRBV10-2	NA	TGCGCCAGCAGTGAAGGGTACACTGAAGCTTTCTTT	CASSEGYTEAFF
once	TRBJ1-1	TRBV28	NA	TGTGCCAGCAGTCCTTCATCAAGGGAAACTGAAGCTTTCTTT	CASSPSSRETEAFF
NA	TRBJ1-2	TRBV6-5	TRBD1	TGTGCCAGCAGTTACCGGACAGGGGTTGCCTATGGCTACACCTTC	CASSYRTGVAYGYTF
NA	TRBJ2-2	TRBV7-2	NA	TGTGCCAGCAGCTTAGTAGGCACCCCGGGCACCGGGGAGCTGTTTTTT	CASSLVGTPGTGELFF
NA	TRBJ2-3	TRBV27	NA	TGTGCCAGCAGTTTTACGGCGGGGAACACAGATACGCAGTATTTT	CASSFTAGNTDTQYF
NA	TRBJ2-2	TRBV5-1	TRBD1	TGCGCCAGCAGCCGCGGGACAGGGAACACCGGGGAGCTGTTTTTT	CASSRGTGNTGELFF
once	TRBJ1-4	TRBV18	TRBD1	TGTGCCAGCTCACCACCGGGACAGGCTAGCGAAAAACTGTTTTTT	CASSPPGQASEKLFF
NA	TRBJ2-1	TRBV5-5	TRBD1	TGTGCCAGCAGCTATGGACAGGGGGCTTCAAATGAGCAGTTCTTC	CASSYGQGASNEQFF
NA	TRBJ1-5	TRBV7-9	NA	TGTGCCAGCAGTACGGGGGTAGGGGATCAGCCCCAGCATTTT	CASSTGVGDQPQHF
NA	TRBJ2-5	TRBV7-6	TRBD2	TGTGCCAGCAGCCCGGGGGTCGGGGGGGAAGAGACCCAGTACTTC	CASSPGVGGEETQYF
NA	TRBJ2-1	TRBV6-2/TRBV6-3	NA	TGTGCCAGCAGTTACCTAGCGAGCTCCTACAATGAGCAGTTCTTC	CASSYLASSYNEQFF
NA	TRBJ1-2	TRBV9	NA	TGTGCCAGCAGCGTAGACGGGGGGATCGGCGGCTACACCTTC	CASSVDGGIGGYTF
few	TRBJ2-7	TRBV6-5	NA	TGTGCCAGCAAACCCGTGCAGGGTGGCGAGCAGTACTTC	CASKPVQGGEQYF
NA	TRBJ1-6	TRBV7-9	NA	TGTGCCAGCAGCTTACAGTTGACGTATAATTCACCCCTCCACTTT	CASSLQLTYNSPLHF
NA	TRBJ1-2	TRBV7-9	TRBD1	TGTGCCAGCGGAGGGACAGGGGGGAAAACTGGCTACACCTTC	CASGGTGGKTGYTF
NA	TRBJ1-5	TRBV4-2	NA	TGTGCCAGCAGCCAAGGGGGAACCAGCACCCAGCATTTT	CASSQGGTSTQHF
NA	TRBJ2-7	TRBV3-1/TRBV3-2	NA	TGTGCCAGCAGCCAAGACACAGGCGCCTACGAGCAGTACTTC	CASSQDTGAYEQYF
NA	TRBJ1-6	TRBV7-8	TRBD1	TGTGCCAGCAGCTTAGTCCCGACAGGGACAATCCTTGATTCACCCCTCCACTTT	CASSLVPTGTILDSPLHF
NA	TRBJ2-7	TRBV11-2	NA	TGTGCCAGCAGCTTAGGACGGCAGTCCTACGAGCAGTACTTC	CASSLGRQSYEQYF
NA	TRBJ1-2	TRBV27	NA	TGTGCCAGCAGTTTTGGTGGAACTAACTATGGCTACACCTTC	CASSFGGTNYGYTF
NA	TRBJ1-2	TRBV7-2	NA	TGTGCCAGCAGCTTAGGGGGCGGCTATGGCTACACCTTC	CASSLGGGYGYTF
NA	TRBJ2-2	TRBV5-1	NA	TGCGCCAGCAGCTTCCCGGGCAACACCGGGGAGCTGTTTTTT	CASSFPGNTGELFF
once	TRBJ2-5	TRBV2	NA	TGTGCCACCAAAAGGGTCAGGGAACAAGAGACCCAGTACTTC	CATKRVREQETQYF
NA	TRBJ2-3	TRBV11-3	TRBD1	TGTGCCAGCAGCGGGACAGGGGCTAGCACAGATACGCAGTATTTT	CASSGTGASTDTQYF
NA	TRBJ2-1	TRBV6-2/TRBV6-3	NA	TGTGCCAGCAGCCCCTTTGGGAAGAGCTCCTACAATGAGCAGTTCTTC	CASSPFGKSSYNEQFF
NA	TRBJ1-2	TRBV30	TRBD1	TGTGCCTGGAGTCCTTCCGGGACAGGGCATGGCTACACCTTC	CAWSPSGTGHGYTF
NA	TRBJ2-1	TRBV30	NA	TGTGCCTGGAGCCGTAGTCGGGGGACCTCCTACAATGAGCAGTTCTTC	CAWSRSRGTSYNEQFF
once	TRBJ2-1	TRBV11-2	TRBD2	TGTGCCAGCAGCTCGGGACTAGCGGGTTTCTACAATGAGCAGTTCTTC	CASSSGLAGFYNEQFF
NA	TRBJ2-7	TRBV7-2	TRBD2	TGTGCCAGCAGACTAGCGGGGGGGCCCGGCGAGCAGTACTTC	CASRLAGGPGEQYF
NA	TRBJ1-2	TRBV19	TRBD1	TGTGCCAGTGCAGGACAGGGGAATGGTGGCTACACCTTC	CASAGQGNGGYTF
NA	TRBJ1-1	TRBV7-6	NA	TGTGCCAGCAGCTCACCCCCGACTGAAGCTTTCTTT	CASSSPPTEAFF
NA	TRBJ1-2	TRBV7-8	NA	TGTGCCAGCAGCTTAGCGGGCTCGCCAGGCTACACCTTC	CASSLAGSPGYTF
NA	TRBJ1-1	TRBV2	NA	TGTGCCAGCAGTGAGGGCGGGAACACTGAAGCTTTCTTT	CASSEGGNTEAFF
NA	TRBJ2-3	TRBV5-1	TRBD1	TGCGCCAGCAGCTCGACAGGGACAGATACGCAGTATTTT	CASSSTGTDTQYF
NA	TRBJ2-3	TRBV28	NA	TGTGCCAGCAGGGGGGACCCCACACCGAGCACAGATACGCAGTATTTT	CASRGDPTPSTDTQYF
NA	TRBJ2-2	TRBV6-2/TRBV6-3	NA	TGTGCCAGCAGTTCCCGAATGGCCGGGGAGCTGTTTTTT	CASSSRMAGELFF
few	TRBJ2-2	TRBV6-6	NA	TGTGCCAGCAGTTACTCGACAGACACCGGGGAGCTGTTTTTT	CASSYSTDTGELFF
NA	TRBJ1-2	TRBV13	NA	TGTGCCAGCAGCCCCCGGCCGGGGAGTGACTATGGCTACACCTTC	CASSPRPGSDYGYTF